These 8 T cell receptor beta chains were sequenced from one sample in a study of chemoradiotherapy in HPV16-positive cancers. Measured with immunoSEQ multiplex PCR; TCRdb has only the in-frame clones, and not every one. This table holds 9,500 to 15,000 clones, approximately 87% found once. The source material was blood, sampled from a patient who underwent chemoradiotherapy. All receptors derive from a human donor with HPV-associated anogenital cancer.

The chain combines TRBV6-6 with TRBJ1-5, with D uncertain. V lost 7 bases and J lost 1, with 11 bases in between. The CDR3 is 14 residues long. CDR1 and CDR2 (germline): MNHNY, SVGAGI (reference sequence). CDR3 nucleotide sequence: TGTGCCAGCATCATGGGCGGAAGCAATCAGCCCCAGCATTTT. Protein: CASIMGGSNQPQHF.

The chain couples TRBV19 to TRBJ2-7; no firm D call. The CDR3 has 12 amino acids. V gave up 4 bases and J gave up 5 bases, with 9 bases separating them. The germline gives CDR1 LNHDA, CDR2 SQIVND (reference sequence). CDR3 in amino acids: CASSNAGNEQYF. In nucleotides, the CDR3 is TGTGCCAGTAGTAATGCTGGGAACGAGCAGTACTTC.

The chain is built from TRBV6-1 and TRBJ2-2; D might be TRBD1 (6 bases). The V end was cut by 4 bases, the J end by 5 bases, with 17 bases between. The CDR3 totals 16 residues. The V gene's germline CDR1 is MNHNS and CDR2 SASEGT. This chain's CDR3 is CASSGLAGDSTGELFF. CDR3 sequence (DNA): TGTGCCAGCAGTGGGCTTGCAGGGGATTCGACCGGGGAGCTGTTTTTT.

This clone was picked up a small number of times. Written as DNA, the CDR3 is TGTGCCCCGGGGGGCGAAGAGGATCAGCCCCAGCATTTT. As protein: CAPGGEEDQPQHF. The chain joins TRBV30 to TRBJ1-5; possibly TRBD1 for D (6 bases). Between the trimmed V and J ends, which lost 8 bases and 5 bases, there was a span of 16 bases. Looked up from germline, CDR1 is GTSNPN and CDR2 is SVGIG (reference sequence). The CDR3 runs to 13 residues.

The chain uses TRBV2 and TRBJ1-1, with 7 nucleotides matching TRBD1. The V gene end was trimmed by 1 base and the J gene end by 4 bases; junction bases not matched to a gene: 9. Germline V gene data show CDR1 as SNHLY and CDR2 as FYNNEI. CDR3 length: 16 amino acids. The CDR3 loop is CASSEDVRAGGTEAFF. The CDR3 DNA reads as TGTGCCAGCAGTGAAGATGTGAGGGCAGGGGGCACTGAAGCTTTCTTT.

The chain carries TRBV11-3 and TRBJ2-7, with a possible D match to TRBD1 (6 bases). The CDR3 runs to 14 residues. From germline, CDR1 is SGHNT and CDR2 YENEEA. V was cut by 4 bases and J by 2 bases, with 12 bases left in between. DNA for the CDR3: TGTGCCAGCAGCTCGCCCGGACAGCCCTACGAGCAGTACTTC. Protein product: CASSSPGQPYEQYF.

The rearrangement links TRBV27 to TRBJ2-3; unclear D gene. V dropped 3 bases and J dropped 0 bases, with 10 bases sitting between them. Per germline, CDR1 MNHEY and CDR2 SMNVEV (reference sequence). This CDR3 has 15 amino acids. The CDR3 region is CASSFLGPSTDTQYF. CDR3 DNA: TGTGCCAGCAGTTTCCTTGGACCTAGCACAGATACGCAGTATTTT.

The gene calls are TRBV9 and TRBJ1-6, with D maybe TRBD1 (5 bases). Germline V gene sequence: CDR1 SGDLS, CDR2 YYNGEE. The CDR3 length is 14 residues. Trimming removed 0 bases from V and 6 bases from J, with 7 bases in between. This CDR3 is CASSVEQGNSPLHF. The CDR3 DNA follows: TGTGCCAGCAGCGTAGAGCAGGGTAATTCACCCCTCCACTTT.